These 3 T cell receptor beta chains were all obtained from the same sample, sequenced in a study of identical twins. TCRdb re-called the 5' RACE reads with MiXCR, one entry per CDR3 protein. Of 200,000 to 250,000 distinct CDR3 sequences listed, about 13% are singletons. This sample also appeared in a second study, on yellow fever vaccine responses in identical twins.

Source material: memory (CD45RO+) T cells sorted from blood. All receptors derive from a woman aged 18-29 years in good health.

At least ten counts were recorded for this clonotype. The CDR3 loop is CASSDSLLAGDTGELFF. CDR3 coding DNA: TGTGCCAGCAGTGACTCGCTGCTGGCGGGAGACACCGGGGAGCTGTTTTTT. The chain employs TRBV6-4 and TRBJ2-2; TRBD2 matches 7 bases. The CDR3 consists of 17 residues. Germline CDR1 is MRHNA and CDR2 is SNTAGT. Unmatched junction bases numbered 7, after V lost 0 bases and J lost 3 bases.

The V gene is TRBV5-1, the J gene TRBJ1-6; TRBD1 aligns across 8 bases. There are 15 residues in the CDR3. Germline V gene sequence: CDR1 SGHRS, CDR2 YFSETQ. V shed 2 bases and J 8 bases; nucleotides not matched to a gene: 6. The CDR3 is CASSLQGEVDSPLHF. The CDR3 coding sequence is TGCGCCAGCAGCTTACAGGGGGAGGTGGATTCACCCCTCCACTTT.

This clonotype was counted between two and nine times. The genes are TRBV3-1 and TRBJ1-3; D not resolved. Germline loops: CDR1 LGHDT, CDR2 YNNKEL (reference sequence). Trimming shortened V by 5 bases and J by 0 bases, and 14 bases separated the two germline ends. The CDR3 has 16 residues. The CDR3 sequence: CASSFYASSSGNTIYF. The CDR3, as DNA: TGTGCCAGCAGCTTTTATGCGTCCAGCTCTGGAAACACCATATATTTT.